These 25 T cell receptor beta chains share one sample of origin, sequenced in a study of T cell responses to AZD1222 COVID-19 vaccine (TCRdb year 2021). The library came from the immunoSEQ multiplex PCR assay. In TCRdb, the immuneACCESS table is reduced to in-frame sequences with V and J assigned. These tables do not hold every clone; where another copy was compared, an unresolved V gene accounts for under half, and the others remain unexplained. In this sample the table shows 100,000 to 120,000 clones, about 90% of which occur a single time. The ten largest account for over 12% of the sample. Taken with the paper, the label for time point translates to: about 28 days (+/-7) after the second vaccine dose. Sequenced here: peripheral blood, sampled 28 days after the second AZD1222 dose. Receptors originate from an adult who received the AZD1222 COVID-19 vaccine.

This rearrangement joins TRBV7-8 to TRBJ2-7, with 7 bases matching TRBD2. Germline-derived CDR1 and CDR2 are SGHVS and FQNEAQ. The junction had 5 bases not matched to a gene; V was cut back by 6 bases and J by 0 bases. This CDR3 is 14 amino acids long. The CDR3 nucleotides are TGTGCCAGCAGAAGGGAGGGACCCTCCTACGAGCAGTACTTC. It codes for CASRREGPSYEQYF.

The J gene is TRBJ1-5, the V gene TRBV13, with D maybe TRBD1 (5 bases). The CDR3 has 13 amino acids. Trimming removed 5 bases at V and 5 bases at J, with 10 bases between. Germline V gene sequence: CDR1 PRHDT, CDR2 FYEKMQ (reference sequence). The CDR3 DNA is TGTGCCAGCAGCCCAGGGCGTCATCAGCCCCAGCATTTT. It is translated as CASSPGRHQPQHF.

The J gene is TRBJ2-7, the V gene TRBV10-3; 9 bases agree with TRBD1. Germline assignment: CDR1 ENHRY and CDR2 SYGVKD. The CDR3 spans 14 residues. Trimming cost V 7 bases and J 3 bases; bases outside gene matches: 7. The CDR3 is CAITPGTGLYEQYF. DNA for the CDR3: TGTGCCATCACACCGGGGACAGGGCTCTACGAGCAGTACTTC.

This clone has a handful of counts. V gene TRBV7-9 combines with J gene TRBJ2-2, with a possible D match to TRBD1 (5 bases). The CDR3 runs 14 residues. Germline assignment: CDR1 SEHNR and CDR2 FQNEAQ (reference sequence). With 5 bases removed from V and 5 bases from J, the gap between germline ends came to 12 bases. This CDR3 is CASSLDSATGELFF. The CDR3 DNA sequence: TGTGCCAGCAGCCTCGACAGCGCTACCGGGGAGCTGTTTTTT.

This clone has just a few counts. The chain carries TRBV21-1 and TRBJ2-7. TRBV21-1 is an annotated pseudogene. This CDR3 has 16 residues. The CDR3 region has the DNA TGTGCCAGCAGCAAAGTTAGAGGGACCGAGCCCTACGAGCAGTACTTC. As protein: CASSKVRGTEPYEQYF.

This chain connects TRBV7-2 to TRBJ1-5; 7 bases map to TRBD1. The V gene end was trimmed by 4 bases and the J gene end by 0 bases; junction bases not matched to a gene: 6. CDR3 length: 16 amino acids. CDR1 is SGHTA and CDR2 is FQGNSA in the germline V gene. The CDR3 coding sequence is TGTGCCAGCAGCTCAGAGGGACAGTATAGCAATCAGCCCCAGCATTTT. Its translation is CASSSEGQYSNQPQHF.

The chain carries TRBV19 and TRBJ2-3, with TRBD2 identical over 8 bases. Trimming took 2 bases from V and 2 from J; bases not matched to a gene: 3. The CDR3 extends over 15 amino acids. The germline V gene has CDR1 LNHDA and CDR2 SQIVND (reference sequence). CDR3 sequence reads: CASSIRAGDTDTQYF. CDR3 in DNA: TGTGCCAGTAGTATACGAGCGGGGGACACAGATACGCAGTATTTT.

This chain uses TRBV27 with TRBJ2-2; TRBD2 aligns across 10 bases. Trimming at V came to 5 bases and at J to 7 bases, leaving 13 bases not matched to a gene. The CDR3 is made up of 17 amino acids. Germline CDR1 and CDR2: MNHEY and SMNVEV (reference sequence). DNA for the CDR3: TGTGCCAGCAGTCGGCCAACTAGCGGGATAGTTGTCGGGGAGCTGTTTTTT. It translates to CASSRPTSGIVVGELFF.

The V and J genes are TRBV6-5 and TRBJ2-7; either TRBD1 or TRBD2 may fit D (5 bases each). Germline-derived CDR1 and CDR2 are MNHEY and SVGAGI. The CDR3 extends over 15 amino acids. The V end lost 2 bases, the J end lost 2 bases, and 13 bases lay between the germline ends. The CDR3 sequence: CASSYRDLGAYEQYF. Here the CDR3 DNA reads TGTGCCAGCAGTTACAGGGACCTAGGGGCCTACGAGCAGTACTTC.

The V gene is TRBV27, the J gene TRBJ2-1, with 11 bases that match TRBD2. The J segment lost 9 bases and the V segment lost 0 bases, leaving 13 bases of the junction unmatched. The CDR3 covers 18 residues. Germline CDR1 is MNHEY and CDR2 is SMNVEV (reference sequence). The CDR3 reads CASSLSSGVVAGGPEQFF. As DNA, the CDR3 is TGTGCCAGCAGTTTATCGTCGGGGGTTGTAGCGGGAGGGCCTGAGCAGTTCTTC.

This chain connects TRBV10-3 to TRBJ2-5; D perhaps matches TRBD2 (5 bases). Between the trimmed V and J ends, which lost 7 bases and 5 bases, there was a span of 17 bases. The CDR3 is 14 residues long. From germline, CDR1 is ENHRY and CDR2 SYGVKD. CDR3 sequence (DNA): TGTGCCATCACCAACGGGGATCCCCCGGAGACCCAGTACTTC. Residues: CAITNGDPPETQYF.

This chain joins TRBV18 and TRBJ2-3, with a possible D match to TRBD1 (5 bases). This CDR3 is built from 15 residues. Germline lookup yields CDR1 KGHSH and CDR2 LQKENI. With 2 bases removed from V and 2 bases from J, the gap between germline ends came to 11 bases. This CDR3 reads CASSPAREITDTQYF. The CDR3 nucleotides are TGTGCCAGCTCACCAGCCAGGGAAATCACAGATACGCAGTATTTT.

The chain employs TRBV18 and TRBJ1-5; D unresolved. The CDR3 contains 15 residues. The V gene's germline CDR1 is KGHSH and CDR2 LQKENI. Trimming removed 5 bases at V and 2 bases at J, with 13 bases between. The CDR3 region has the DNA TGTGCCAGCTCAGCAGAGGGATATGGCAATCAGCCCCAGCATTTT. Residues: CASSAEGYGNQPQHF. The full variable domain, in which reference TRBV18 and TRBJ1-5 provide the parts outside the CDR3, is NAGVMQNPRHLVRRRGQEARLRCSPMKGHSHVYWYRQLPEEGLKFMVYLQKENIIDESGMPKERFSAEFPKEGPSILRIQQVVRGDSAAYFCASSAEGYGNQPQHFGDGTRLSIL.

The rearrangement uses TRBV11-3 and TRBJ1-1; 8 bases line up with TRBD1. Germline CDR1 reads SGHNT; CDR2 reads YENEEA. Trimming removed 5 bases from V and 3 bases from J; junction bases left unmatched: 8. CDR3 size: 15 residues. In DNA form, the CDR3 reads TGTGCCAGCAGCCCTGGACAGGGAACGTACACTGAAGCTTTCTTT. Its translation is CASSPGQGTYTEAFF.

The chain is built from TRBV5-1 and TRBJ2-3; 9 bases line up with TRBD2. Germline V gene lookup returns CDR1 SGHRS and CDR2 YFSETQ. The J segment lost 2 bases and the V segment lost 0 bases, leaving 4 bases of the junction unmatched. The length of the CDR3 is 16 residues. The CDR3 loop is CASSLGLAAYTDTQYF. Written as DNA, the CDR3 is TGCGCCAGCAGCTTGGGACTAGCGGCCTACACAGATACGCAGTATTTT.

The V gene is TRBV18, the J gene TRBJ1-2, with unresolved D. The ends were cut back, 0 bases at V and 7 bases at J, with 18 bases in the middle. This CDR3 region has 16 residues. CDR1 and CDR2 (germline): KGHSH, LQKENI. CDR3: CASSPPISQAGGGYTF. CDR3 DNA sequence: TGTGCCAGCTCACCACCGATCAGCCAGGCCGGAGGTGGCTACACCTTC.

By sample fraction, this clone is medium-sized. The chain carries TRBV5-1 and TRBJ2-7, with TRBD2 matching 9 bases. Germline CDR1 is SGHRS and CDR2 is YFSETQ. The J segment lost 1 base and the V segment lost 5 bases, leaving 4 bases of the junction unmatched. The CDR3 extends over 14 amino acids. This chain's CDR3 is CASSLSGGSYEQYF. CDR3 coding DNA: TGCGCCAGCAGTTTAAGCGGGGGGTCCTACGAGCAGTACTTC.

The V gene is TRBV4-1, the J gene TRBJ2-7; D is unresolved. Germline V gene sequence: CDR1 MGHRA, CDR2 YSYEKL. The CDR3 loop spans 14 amino acids. V was pared by 0 bases and J by 0 bases, with 6 bases between. CDR3 nucleotides: TGCGCCAGCAGCCAAGACCCCAACTCCTACGAGCAGTACTTC. Its protein product is CASSQDPNSYEQYF.

The V call is TRBV24-1, the J call TRBJ2-1; D may be TRBD2 (5 bases). V lost 4 bases and J lost 8, with 14 bases in between. The germline CDR1 and CDR2 sequences are KGHDR and SFDVKD. The CDR3 contains 14 residues. The CDR3 bases are TGTGCCACCAGTGACCGTCTTACTAGACATGAGCAGTTCTTC. It yields the protein CATSDRLTRHEQFF.

This chain joins TRBV25-1 and TRBJ2-4; D possibly corresponds to TRBD2 (5 bases). This CDR3 contains 14 residues. The germline V and J ends were trimmed by 7 bases and 8 bases, with 18 bases remaining between them. Germline V gives CDR1 MGHDK, CDR2 SYGVNS. In DNA, the CDR3 is TGTGCCAGCATGTTATCCGGGATGACGGACATTCAGTACTTC. It encodes CASMLSGMTDIQYF.

The chain couples TRBV3-1 (or the pseudogene TRBV3-2) to TRBJ2-7; 8 bases map to TRBD2. Germline loops: CDR1 LGHDT, CDR2 YNNKEL (reference sequence). The CDR3 sequence is 15 residues long. The V gene end was trimmed by 1 base and the J gene end by 1 base; junction bases not matched to a gene: 3. The CDR3 protein is CASSQGRLASYEQYF. For the CDR3, the DNA is TGTGCCAGCAGCCAAGGACGACTAGCGTCCTACGAGCAGTACTTC.

V gene TRBV18 combines with J gene TRBJ2-7, with D tentatively TRBD2 (5 bases). CDR1 and CDR2 (germline): KGHSH, LQKENI. Trimming removed 0 bases from V and 4 bases from J, with 10 bases in between. The CDR3 is made up of 14 amino acids. CDR3: CASSPPEGLYEQYF. The CDR3 DNA reads as TGTGCCAGCTCACCACCCGAGGGCCTTTACGAGCAGTACTTC.

This chain joins TRBV29-1 and TRBJ2-7; 7 bases map to TRBD2. There are 15 residues in the CDR3. CDR1 and CDR2 (germline): SQVTM, ANQGSEA. The V and J ends lost 3 bases and 2 bases, in that order; junction bases with no gene match: 10. The CDR3 region has the DNA TGCAGCGTTGATGCGGGGGACGCGAGCACCTACGAGCAGTACTTC. It is translated as CSVDAGDASTYEQYF.

The chain is built from TRBV18 and TRBJ1-5, with 11 bases fitting TRBD1. Trimming at V came to 6 bases and at J to 4 bases, leaving 2 bases not matched to a gene. The germline gives CDR1 KGHSH, CDR2 LQKENI. The CDR3 is 14 amino acids. CDR3 DNA: TGTGCCAGCTCGTGGGACAGGGGGAATCAGCCCCAGCATTTT. Translation gives CASSWDRGNQPQHF.

The chain links TRBV10-3 to TRBJ2-1; either TRBD1 or TRBD2 may fit D (5 bases each). Germline assignment: CDR1 ENHRY and CDR2 SYGVKD. V lost 3 bases to trimming and J lost 2 bases, with 11 bases between them. CDR3 size: 15 residues. This CDR3 is CAISDPGDAYNEQFF. CDR3 bases: TGTGCCATCAGTGATCCCGGGGACGCCTACAATGAGCAGTTCTTC.